The entry that follows covers one T cell receptor (beta chain) sequence. Antigen specificity is unknown. Generated by immunoSEQ multiplex PCR, the TCRdb table keeps only in-frame clones and is missing some. The profile covers about 94,000 clones, with more than 70% appearing a single time and approximately 12% taken by the ten largest. Looked up from germline, CDR1 is LGHDT and CDR2 is YNNKEL (reference sequence). V gave up 1 base and J gave up 7 bases, with 20 bases separating them. There are 16 residues in the CDR3. This entry belongs to a study of T cell responses to AZD1222 COVID-19 vaccine. Findings and limits, study-wide: Two doses of AZD1222 preceded a rise in Spike-specific TCR breadth and depth.

The genes are TRBV3-1 (or the pseudogene TRBV3-2) and TRBJ2-7; D gene uncertain. This clonotype was sampled from an adult in good health. The specimen was peripheral blood, collected on day 0 of AZD1222 vaccination. The CDR3 loop is CASSQVSGPQRGEQYF. CDR3 nucleotides: TGTGCCAGCAGCCAAGTCTCGGGCCCCCAACGTGGGGAGCAGTACTTC.